The present T cell receptor (beta chain) was sequenced within a study of human T cells and chemical hapten exposure. Study-level background: A 2 cm by 2 cm inner upper arm patch received 2% DPC for sensitization. Small pooled library volume differences mainly caused per-sample TCR yield variation. Study-wide results and caveats: The study found expanded TCRs formed significantly more large CDR3 similarity clusters than controls.

The V and J ends lost 1 base and 0 bases respectively, with 10 bases between them. The CDR3 covers 15 residues. From germline, CDR1 is SGHVS and CDR2 FQNEAQ. Stated time point: pre-sensitization, week 0. Treatment indicated: therapeutic diphenylcyclopropenone sensitization with weekly scalp DPC. Concerning this clonotype: Its antigen remains unidentified.

MiXCR, applied by TCRdb to the RACE reads, yields one record per CDR3 protein. Of about 80,000 distinct CDR3 sequences listed, 14% were seen once; the top ten hold around 4.2%. The source of this sequence is a woman between 50 and 59 years old with alopecia areata. Some clones in this sample may be carry-over from other donors' samples. The rearrangement uses TRBV7-8 and TRBJ2-7, with D perhaps matching TRBD1 or TRBD2 (5 bases each). The specimen was whole blood, collected in connection with sensitization to the hapten diphenylcyclopropenone (DPC). Here the CDR3 reads CASSLGSGASYEQYF. CDR3 nucleotides: TGTGCCAGCAGCTTAGGCTCCGGGGCCTCCTACGAGCAGTACTTC.